This T cell receptor (beta chain) was captured in a study of blood T cell repertoires in COVID-19. Looking at the study overall: The United States, Italy and Spain provided the acute and convalescent COVID-19 samples. T cells, B-cell-depleted T cells, or PBMCs supplied cDNA or gDNA.

Original methodology: Researchers report that nucleated cell counts were estimated from reference gene primer amplification. Data came from immunoSEQ multiplex PCR; TCRdb stores just in-frame clones and leaves some out. D and trimming were read from the DNA, whereas the V and J calls and clone size are those reported in that table. The data contain about 68,000 clones, 65% to 90% of them singletons. This CDR3 is 11 amino acids long. The V end was cut by 8 bases, the J end by 4 bases, with 8 bases between. In germline, CDR1 is SNHLY, CDR2 FYNNEI. The sample comprised peripheral blood. The clonotype originates from a woman aged 55-70 years with acute or convalescent COVID-19. This chain joins TRBV2 and TRBJ1-2; D is unclear. The chain's CDR3 is CASALAYGYTF. The CDR3 nucleotides read TGTGCCAGCGCCTTGGCCTATGGCTACACCTTC. The full variable domain, rest sourced from reference TRBV2 and TRBJ1-2, is EPEVTQTPSHQVTQMGQEVILRCVPISNHLYFYWYRQILGQKVEFLVSFYNNEISEKSEIFDDQFSVERPDGSNFTLKIRSTKLEDSAMYFCASALAYGYTFGSGTRLTVV.